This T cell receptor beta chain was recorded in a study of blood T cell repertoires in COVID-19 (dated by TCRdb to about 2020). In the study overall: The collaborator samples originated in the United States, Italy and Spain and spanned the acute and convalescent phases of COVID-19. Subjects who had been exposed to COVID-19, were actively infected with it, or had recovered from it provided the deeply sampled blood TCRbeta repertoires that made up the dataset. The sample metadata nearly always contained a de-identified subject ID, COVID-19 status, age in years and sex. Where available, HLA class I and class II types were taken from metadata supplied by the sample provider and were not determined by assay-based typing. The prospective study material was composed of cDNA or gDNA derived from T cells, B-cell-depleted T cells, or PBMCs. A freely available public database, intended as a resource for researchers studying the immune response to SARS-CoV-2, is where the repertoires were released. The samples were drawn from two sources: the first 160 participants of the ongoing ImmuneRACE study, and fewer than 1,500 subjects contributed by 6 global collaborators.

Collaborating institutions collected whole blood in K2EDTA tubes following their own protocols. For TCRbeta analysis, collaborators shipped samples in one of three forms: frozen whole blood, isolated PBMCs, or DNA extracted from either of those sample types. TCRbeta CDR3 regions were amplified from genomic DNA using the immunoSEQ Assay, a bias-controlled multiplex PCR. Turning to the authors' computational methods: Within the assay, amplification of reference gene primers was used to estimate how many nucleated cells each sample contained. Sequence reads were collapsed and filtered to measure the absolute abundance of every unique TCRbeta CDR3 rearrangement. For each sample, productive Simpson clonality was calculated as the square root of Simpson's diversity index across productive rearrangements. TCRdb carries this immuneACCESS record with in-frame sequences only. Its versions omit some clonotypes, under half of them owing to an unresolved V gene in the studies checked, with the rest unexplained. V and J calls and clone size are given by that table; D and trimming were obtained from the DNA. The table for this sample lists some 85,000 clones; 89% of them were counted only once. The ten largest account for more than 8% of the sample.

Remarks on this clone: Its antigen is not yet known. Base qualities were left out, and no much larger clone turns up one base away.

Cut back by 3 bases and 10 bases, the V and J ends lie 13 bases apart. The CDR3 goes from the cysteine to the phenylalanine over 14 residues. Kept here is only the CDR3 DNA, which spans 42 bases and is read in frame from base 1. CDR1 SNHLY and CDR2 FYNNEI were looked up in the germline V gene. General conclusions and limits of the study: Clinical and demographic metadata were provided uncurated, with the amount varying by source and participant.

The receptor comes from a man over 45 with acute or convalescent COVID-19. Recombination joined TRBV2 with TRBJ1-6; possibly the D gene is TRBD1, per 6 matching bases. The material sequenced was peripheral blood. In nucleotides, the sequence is TGTGCCAGCAGTGAGCAAGGGGGTGAGTCACCCCTCCACTTT. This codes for CASSEQGGESPLHF.